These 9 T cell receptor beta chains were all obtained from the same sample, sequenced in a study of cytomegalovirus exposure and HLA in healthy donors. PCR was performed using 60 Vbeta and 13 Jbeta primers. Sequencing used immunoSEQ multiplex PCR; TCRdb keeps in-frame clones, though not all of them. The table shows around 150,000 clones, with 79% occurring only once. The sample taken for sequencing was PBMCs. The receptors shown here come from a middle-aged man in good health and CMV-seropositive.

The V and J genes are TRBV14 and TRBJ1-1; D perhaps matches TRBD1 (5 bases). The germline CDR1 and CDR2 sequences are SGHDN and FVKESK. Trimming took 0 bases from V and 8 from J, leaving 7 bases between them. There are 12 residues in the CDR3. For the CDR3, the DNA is TGTGCCAGCAGCCAAGATCGACAGGAAGCTTTCTTT. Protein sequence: CASSQDRQEAFF.

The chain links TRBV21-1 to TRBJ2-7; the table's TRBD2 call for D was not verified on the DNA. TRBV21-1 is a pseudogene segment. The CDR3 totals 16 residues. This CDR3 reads CASSKEGTSRDYEQYF. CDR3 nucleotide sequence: TGTGCCAGCAGCAAAGAGGGGACTAGCCGAGACTACGAGCAGTACTTC.

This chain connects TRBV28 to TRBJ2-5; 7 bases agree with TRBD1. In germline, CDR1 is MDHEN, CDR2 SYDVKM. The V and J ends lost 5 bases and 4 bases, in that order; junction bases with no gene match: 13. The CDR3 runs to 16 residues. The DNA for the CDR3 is TGTGCCAGCAGTCGCTCCGACAGGGACGAACTAGAGACCCAGTACTTC. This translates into CASSRSDRDELETQYF. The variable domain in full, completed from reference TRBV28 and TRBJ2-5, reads DVKVTQSSRYLVKRTGEKVFLECVQDMDHENMFWYRQDPGLGLRLIYFSYDVKMKEKGDIPEGYSVSREKKERFSLILESASTNQTSMYLCASSRSDRDELETQYFGPGTRLLVL.

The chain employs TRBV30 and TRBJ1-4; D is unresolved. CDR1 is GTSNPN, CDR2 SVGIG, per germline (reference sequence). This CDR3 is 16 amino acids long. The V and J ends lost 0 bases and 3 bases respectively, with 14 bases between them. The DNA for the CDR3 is TGTGCCTGGAGTGTACGGTCGGGTCGTCCTAATGAAAAACTGTTTTTT. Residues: CAWSVRSGRPNEKLFF.

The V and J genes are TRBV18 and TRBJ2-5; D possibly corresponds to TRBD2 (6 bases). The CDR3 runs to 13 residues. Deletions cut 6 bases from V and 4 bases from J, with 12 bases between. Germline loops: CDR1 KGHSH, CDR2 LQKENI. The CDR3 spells CASSLGLRETQYF. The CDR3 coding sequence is TGTGCCAGCTCCCTGGGACTTCGAGAGACCCAGTACTTC.

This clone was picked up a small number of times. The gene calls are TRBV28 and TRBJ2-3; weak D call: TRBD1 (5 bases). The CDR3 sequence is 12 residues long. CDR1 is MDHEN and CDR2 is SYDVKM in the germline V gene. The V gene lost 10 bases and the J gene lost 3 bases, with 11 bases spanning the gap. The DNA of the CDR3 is TGTGCCACGGCAGGGCTGACAGATACGCAGTATTTT. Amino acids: CATAGLTDTQYF.

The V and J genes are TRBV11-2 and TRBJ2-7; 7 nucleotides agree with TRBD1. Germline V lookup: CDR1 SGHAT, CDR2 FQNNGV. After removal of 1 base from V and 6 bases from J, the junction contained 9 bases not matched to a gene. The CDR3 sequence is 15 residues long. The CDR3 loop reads CASSLVTGETCEQYF. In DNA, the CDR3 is TGTGCCAGCAGCTTAGTTACAGGGGAAACCTGCGAGCAGTACTTC.

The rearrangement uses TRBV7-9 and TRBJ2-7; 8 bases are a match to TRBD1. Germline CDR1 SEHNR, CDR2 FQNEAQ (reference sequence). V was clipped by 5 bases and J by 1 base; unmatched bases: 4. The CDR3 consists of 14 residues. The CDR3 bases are TGTGCCAGCAGCCGGACAGGGCCTTCCTACGAGCAGTACTTC. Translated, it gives CASSRTGPSYEQYF.

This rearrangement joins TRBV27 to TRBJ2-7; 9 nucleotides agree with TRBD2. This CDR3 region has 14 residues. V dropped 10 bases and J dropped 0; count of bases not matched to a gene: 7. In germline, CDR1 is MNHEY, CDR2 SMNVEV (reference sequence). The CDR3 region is CATSTSGTSYEQYF. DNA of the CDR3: TGTGCCACCTCGACTAGCGGTACCTCCTACGAGCAGTACTTC.